This T cell receptor (beta chain) stems from a study of shared clonotypes between healthy human individuals. Deletions cut 3 bases from V and 1 base from J, with 15 bases between. Germline CDR1 is SQVTM and CDR2 is ANQGSEA. The CDR3 totals 15 residues. Libraries were prepared by immunoSEQ multiplex PCR; TCRdb keeps only in-frame clonotypes and omits some of them. The sample includes around 2,000,000 clones, 93% seen only once; the top ten take under 2%. CD45RO-negative, CCR7-selected cells formed the naive CD8 fraction, which excluded terminally differentiated effector memory CD45RA+ cells. Adults of Caucasian background living in Nashville, Tennessee made up all donors.

This receptor was identified in a man aged 18 to 35 in good health. Some clones in this sample may be carry-over from other donors' samples. The specimen was naive CD8+ T cells from PBMCs. This chain joins TRBV29-1 and TRBJ1-2; a weak D match, TRBD1 (5 bases). CDR3 nucleotide sequence: TGCAGCGTTGATTTCCAGGACATAGTTAACTATGGCTACACCTTC. Protein sequence: CSVDFQDIVNYGYTF.